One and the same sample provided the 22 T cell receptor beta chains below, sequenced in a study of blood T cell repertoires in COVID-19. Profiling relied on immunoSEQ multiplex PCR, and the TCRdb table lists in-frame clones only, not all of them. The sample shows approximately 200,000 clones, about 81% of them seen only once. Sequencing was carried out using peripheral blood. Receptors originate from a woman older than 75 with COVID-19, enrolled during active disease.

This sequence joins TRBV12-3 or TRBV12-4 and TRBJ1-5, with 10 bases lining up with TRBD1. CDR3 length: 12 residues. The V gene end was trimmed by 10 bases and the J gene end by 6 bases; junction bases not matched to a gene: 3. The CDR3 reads CATGQGGQPQHF. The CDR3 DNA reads TGTGCCACAGGACAGGGGGGTCAGCCCCAGCATTTT.

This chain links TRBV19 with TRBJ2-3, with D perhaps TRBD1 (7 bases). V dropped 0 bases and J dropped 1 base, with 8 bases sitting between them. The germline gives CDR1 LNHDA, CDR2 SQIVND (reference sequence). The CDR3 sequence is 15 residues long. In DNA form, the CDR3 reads TGTGCCAGTAGTATAGACAGGGGGGGCACAGATACGCAGTATTTT. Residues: CASSIDRGGTDTQYF.

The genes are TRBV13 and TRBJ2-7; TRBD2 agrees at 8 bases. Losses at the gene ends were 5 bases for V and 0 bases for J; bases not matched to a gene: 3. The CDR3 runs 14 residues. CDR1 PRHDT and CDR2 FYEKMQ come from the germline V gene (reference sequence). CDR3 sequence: CASSAGGSSYEQYF. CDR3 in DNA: TGTGCCAGCAGCGCGGGGGGAAGCTCCTACGAGCAGTACTTC.

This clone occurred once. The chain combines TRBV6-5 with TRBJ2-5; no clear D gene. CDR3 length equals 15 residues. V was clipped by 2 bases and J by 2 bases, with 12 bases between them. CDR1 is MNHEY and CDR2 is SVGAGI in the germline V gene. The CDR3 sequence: CASSYLGSRQETQYF. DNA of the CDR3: TGTGCCAGCAGTTACCTTGGTAGCCGGCAAGAGACCCAGTACTTC.

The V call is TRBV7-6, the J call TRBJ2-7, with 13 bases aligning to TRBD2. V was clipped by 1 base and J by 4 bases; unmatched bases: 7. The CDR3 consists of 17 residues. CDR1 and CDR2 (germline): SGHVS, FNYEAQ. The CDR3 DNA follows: TGTGCCAGCAGCTTAGGACTAGCGGGAGGAAAAGGTTACGAGCAGTACTTC. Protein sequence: CASSLGLAGGKGYEQYF.

CDR3 residues: CASQAHYEQYF. CDR3 in DNA: TGTGCTTCGCAGGCACACTACGAGCAGTACTTC. The chain has TRBV6-5 and TRBJ2-7; D is undetermined. Germline-derived CDR1 and CDR2 are MNHEY and SVGAGI. This CDR3 is built from 11 residues.

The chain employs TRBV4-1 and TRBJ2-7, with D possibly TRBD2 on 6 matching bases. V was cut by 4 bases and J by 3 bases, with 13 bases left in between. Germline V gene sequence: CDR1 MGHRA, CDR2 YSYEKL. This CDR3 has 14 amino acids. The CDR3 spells CASSPGPGVYEQYF. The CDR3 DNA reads TGCGCCAGCAGCCCCGGACCGGGGGTCTACGAGCAGTACTTC.

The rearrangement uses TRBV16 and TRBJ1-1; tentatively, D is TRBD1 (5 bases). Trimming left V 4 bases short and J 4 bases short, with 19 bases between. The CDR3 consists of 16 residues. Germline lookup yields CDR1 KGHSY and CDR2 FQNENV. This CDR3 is CASSRTAFGGSTEAFF. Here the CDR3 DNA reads TGTGCCAGCAGCCGGACTGCTTTCGGGGGTAGCACTGAAGCTTTCTTT.

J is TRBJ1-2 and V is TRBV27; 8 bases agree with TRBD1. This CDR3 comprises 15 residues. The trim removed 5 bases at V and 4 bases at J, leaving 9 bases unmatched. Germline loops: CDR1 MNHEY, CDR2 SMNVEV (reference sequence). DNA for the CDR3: TGTGCCAGCAGTCCCATCGACAGGGGAGGCTATGGCTACACCTTC. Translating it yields CASSPIDRGGYGYTF.

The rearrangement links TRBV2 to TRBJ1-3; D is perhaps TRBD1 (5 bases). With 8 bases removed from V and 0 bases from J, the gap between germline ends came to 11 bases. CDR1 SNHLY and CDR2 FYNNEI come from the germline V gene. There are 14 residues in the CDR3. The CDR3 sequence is CASLYRISGNTIYF. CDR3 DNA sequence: TGTGCCAGCTTGTACAGGATCTCTGGAAACACCATATATTTT. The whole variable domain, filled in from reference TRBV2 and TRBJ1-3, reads EPEVTQTPSHQVTQMGQEVILRCVPISNHLYFYWYRQILGQKVEFLVSFYNNEISEKSEIFDDQFSVERPDGSNFTLKIRSTKLEDSAMYFCASLYRISGNTIYFGEGSWLTVV.

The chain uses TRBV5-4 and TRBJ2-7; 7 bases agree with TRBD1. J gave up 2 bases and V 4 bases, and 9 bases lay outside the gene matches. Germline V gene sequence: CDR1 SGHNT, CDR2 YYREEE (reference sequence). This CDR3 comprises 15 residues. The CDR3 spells CASSISSGTAYEQYF. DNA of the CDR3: TGTGCCAGCAGCATTAGCTCCGGGACAGCCTACGAGCAGTACTTC.

The CDR3 region has the DNA TGCGCCAGCAGCCAAGATAGAACTAGCGGAGCCCAAGAGACCCAGTACTTC. It encodes CASSQDRTSGAQETQYF. The chain recombines TRBV4-1 with TRBJ2-5; TRBD2 matches at 8 bases. V lost 0 bases, J lost 1 base, and 7 bases stayed unmatched. Germline CDR1 reads MGHRA; CDR2 reads YSYEKL. CDR3 length: 17 amino acids.

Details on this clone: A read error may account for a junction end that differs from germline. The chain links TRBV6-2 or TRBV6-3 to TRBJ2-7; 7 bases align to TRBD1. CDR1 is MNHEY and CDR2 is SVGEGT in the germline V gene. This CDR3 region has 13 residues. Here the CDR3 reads CASSYPGQPILLF. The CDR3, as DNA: TGTGCCAGCAGTTACCCGGGACAGCCGATTCTCCTCTTC.

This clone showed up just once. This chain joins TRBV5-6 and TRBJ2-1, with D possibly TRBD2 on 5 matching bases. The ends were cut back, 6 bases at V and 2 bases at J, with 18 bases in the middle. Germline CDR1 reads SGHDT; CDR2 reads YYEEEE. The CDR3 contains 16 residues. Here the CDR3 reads CASTLLGSATYNEQFF. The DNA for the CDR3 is TGTGCCAGCACCCTACTTGGTAGCGCTACCTACAATGAGCAGTTCTTC. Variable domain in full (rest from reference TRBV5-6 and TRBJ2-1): DAGVTQSPTHLIKTRGQQVTLRCSPKSGHDTVSWYQQALGQGPQFIFQYYEEEERQRGNFPDRFSGHQFPNYSSELNVNALLLGDSALYLCASTLLGSATYNEQFFGPGTRLTVL.

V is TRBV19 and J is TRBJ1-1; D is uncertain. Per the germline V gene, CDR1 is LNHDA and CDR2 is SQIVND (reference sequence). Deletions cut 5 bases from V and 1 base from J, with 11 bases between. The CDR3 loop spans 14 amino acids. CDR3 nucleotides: TGTGCCAGTAGTCCGGTTAGGAGGAACACTGAAGCTTTCTTT. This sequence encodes CASSPVRRNTEAFF.

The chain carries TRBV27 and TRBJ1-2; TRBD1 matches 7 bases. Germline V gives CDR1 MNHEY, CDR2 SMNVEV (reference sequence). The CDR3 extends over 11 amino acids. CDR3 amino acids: CGRGQLNGYTF. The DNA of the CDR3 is TGTGGGCGGGGACAGTTAAATGGCTACACCTTC.

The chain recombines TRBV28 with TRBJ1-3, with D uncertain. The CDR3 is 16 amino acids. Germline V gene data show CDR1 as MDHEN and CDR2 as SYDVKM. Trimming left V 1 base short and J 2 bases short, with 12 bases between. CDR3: CASSLSAGIPGNTIYF. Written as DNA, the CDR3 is TGTGCCAGCAGTTTATCTGCGGGGATCCCTGGAAACACCATATATTTT.

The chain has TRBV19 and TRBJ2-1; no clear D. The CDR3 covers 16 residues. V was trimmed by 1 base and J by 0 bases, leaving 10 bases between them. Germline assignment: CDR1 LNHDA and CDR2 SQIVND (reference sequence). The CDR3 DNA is TGTGCCAGTAGTATAGTGGGCAGGAACTCCTACAATGAGCAGTTCTTC. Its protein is CASSIVGRNSYNEQFF.

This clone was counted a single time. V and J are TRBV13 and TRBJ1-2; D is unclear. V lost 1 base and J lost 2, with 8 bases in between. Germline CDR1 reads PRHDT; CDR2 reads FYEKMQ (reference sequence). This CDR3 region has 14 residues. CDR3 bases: TGTGCCAGCAGCTTAGTGGGCTCGAACTATGGCTACACCTTC. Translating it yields CASSLVGSNYGYTF.

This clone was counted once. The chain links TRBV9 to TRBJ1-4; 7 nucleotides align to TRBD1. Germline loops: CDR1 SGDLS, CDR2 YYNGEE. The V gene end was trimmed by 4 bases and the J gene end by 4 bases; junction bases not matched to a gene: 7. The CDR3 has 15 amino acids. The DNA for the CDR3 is TGTGCCAGCAGCCCATTCGGGACAGATAATGAAAAACTGTTTTTT. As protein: CASSPFGTDNEKLFF.

CDR3 in amino acids: CASSHDGQGQGVGVIKFF. For the CDR3, the DNA is TGTGCCAGCAGCCACGACGGACAGGGACAGGGGGTGGGTGTTATAAAATTCTTC. The V gene is TRBV4-2, the J gene TRBJ2-1, with 11 bases identical to TRBD1. In germline, CDR1 is LGHNA, CDR2 YNFKEQ. The CDR3 totals 18 residues. V lost 3 bases, J lost 16 bases, and 23 bases stayed unmatched.

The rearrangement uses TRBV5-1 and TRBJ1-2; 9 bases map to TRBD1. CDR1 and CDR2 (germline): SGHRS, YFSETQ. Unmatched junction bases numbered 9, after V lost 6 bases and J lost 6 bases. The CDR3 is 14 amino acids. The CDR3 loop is CASTEDRGFNGYTF. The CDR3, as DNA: TGCGCCAGCACGGAGGACAGGGGATTTAATGGCTACACCTTC. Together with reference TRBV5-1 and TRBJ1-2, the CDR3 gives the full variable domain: KAGVTQTPRYLIKTRGQQVTLSCSPISGHRSVSWYQQTPGQGLQFLFEYFSETQRNKGNFPGRFSGRQFSNSRSEMNVSTLELGDSALYLCASTEDRGFNGYTFGSGTRLTVV.